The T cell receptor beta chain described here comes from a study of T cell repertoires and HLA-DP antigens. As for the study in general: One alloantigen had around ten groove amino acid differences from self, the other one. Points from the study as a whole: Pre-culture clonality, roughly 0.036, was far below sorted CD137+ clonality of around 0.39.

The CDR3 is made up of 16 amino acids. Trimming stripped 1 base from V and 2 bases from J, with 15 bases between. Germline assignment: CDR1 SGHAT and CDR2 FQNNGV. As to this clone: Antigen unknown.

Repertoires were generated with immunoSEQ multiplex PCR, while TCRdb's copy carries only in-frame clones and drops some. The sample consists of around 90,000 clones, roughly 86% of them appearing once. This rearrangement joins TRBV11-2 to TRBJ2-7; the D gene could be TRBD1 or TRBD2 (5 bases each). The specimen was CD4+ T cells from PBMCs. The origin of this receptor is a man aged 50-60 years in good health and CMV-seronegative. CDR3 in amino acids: CASSLVVWGFPYEQYF. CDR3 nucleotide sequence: TGTGCCAGCAGCTTAGTCGTTTGGGGGTTCCCCTACGAGCAGTACTTC.